Following are 2 T cell receptor beta chains from one sample sequenced in a study of T-cell reconstitution after alpha-beta-depleted transplantation in children. Unique molecular identifiers featured in how the TCRbeta library was prepared. Each CDR3 protein is one row after TCRdb ran MiXCR on the PCR reads. The profile shows around 600,000 distinct CDR3 sequences, 10% of them singletons. This sample comprised PBMCs from the stem cell graft donor, obtained from the stem cell graft. These receptors all stem from a human donor who donated a stem cell graft to a child with acute myeloid leukemia.

This clonotype came up many times. V usage is TRBV14 and J usage is TRBJ2-1; D is unclear. From germline, CDR1 is SGHDN and CDR2 FVKESK. This CDR3 region has 12 residues. The germline V and J ends were trimmed by 4 bases and 5 bases, with 6 bases remaining between them. The CDR3 DNA reads as TGTGCCAGCAGCCCCTCTCACAATGAGCAGTTCTTC. It encodes CASSPSHNEQFF.

This clonotype was counted between two and nine times. The V and J genes are TRBV14 and TRBJ1-2; D remains unclear. In germline, CDR1 is SGHDN, CDR2 FVKESK. The CDR3 runs to 13 residues. Trimming removed 2 bases at V and 4 bases at J, with 8 bases between. CDR3 nucleotide sequence: TGTGCCAGCAGCCAATACGTCACCTATGGCTACACCTTC. Amino acid sequence: CASSQYVTYGYTF.